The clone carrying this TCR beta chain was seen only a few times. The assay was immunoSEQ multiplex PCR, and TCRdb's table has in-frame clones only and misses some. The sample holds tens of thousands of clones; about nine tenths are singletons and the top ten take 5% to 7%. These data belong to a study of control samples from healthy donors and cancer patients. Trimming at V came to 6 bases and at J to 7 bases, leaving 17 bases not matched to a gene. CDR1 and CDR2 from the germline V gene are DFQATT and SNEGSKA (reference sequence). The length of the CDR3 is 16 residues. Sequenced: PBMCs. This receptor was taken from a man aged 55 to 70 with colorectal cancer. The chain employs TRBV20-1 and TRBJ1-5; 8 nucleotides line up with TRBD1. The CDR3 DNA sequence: TGCAGTGCCAGTTTGGGCAGGGGGCGAGGGGAGCAGCCCCAGCATTTT. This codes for CSASLGRGRGEQPQHF.